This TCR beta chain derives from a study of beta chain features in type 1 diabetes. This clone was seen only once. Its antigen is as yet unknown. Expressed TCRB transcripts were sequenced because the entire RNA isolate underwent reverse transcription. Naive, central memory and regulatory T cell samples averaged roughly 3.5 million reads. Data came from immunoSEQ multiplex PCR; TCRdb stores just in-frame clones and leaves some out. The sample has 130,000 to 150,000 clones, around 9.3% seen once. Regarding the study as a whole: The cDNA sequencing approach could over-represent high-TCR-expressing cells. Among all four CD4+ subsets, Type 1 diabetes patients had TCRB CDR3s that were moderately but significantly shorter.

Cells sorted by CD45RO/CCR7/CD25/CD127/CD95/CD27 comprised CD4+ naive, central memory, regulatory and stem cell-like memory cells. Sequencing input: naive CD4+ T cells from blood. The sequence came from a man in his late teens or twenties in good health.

Written as DNA, the CDR3 is TGTGCCAGCAGTGAGGGCGCAAGGGGCTACACCTTC. This codes for CASSEGARGYTF. This chain joins TRBV6-1 and TRBJ1-2, with D uncertain. Per germline, CDR1 MNHNS and CDR2 SASEGT. Trimming removed 3 bases at V and 8 bases at J, with 10 bases between. CDR3 size: 12 residues.